This TCR beta chain was identified during a study of T-cell memory formation after mild COVID-19. Study summary: Among the donors, TCR clusters were largely specific to each donor.

Points from the study as a whole: Pre-infection memory showed some responding clones, and this suggested that cross-reactive memory joined. Whether second-wave clones peaking at day 37 were SARS-CoV-2 specific went unconfirmed.

TCRdb reprocessed the 5' RACE reads with MiXCR, giving one entry per CDR3 protein. This sample has about 430,000 distinct CDR3 sequences, with 24% found just once. Comments on this clonotype: The antigen remains unidentified.

This TCR was recovered from an adult woman who had mild COVID-19 (a few samples of this study predate the infection). Cell type and time point are not known. The sequenced material came from PBMCs or a T cell subset sorted from them (not recorded which).

CDR3 amino acids: CAISETAAGGGYTF. The CDR3 DNA reads as TGTGCCATCAGTGAGACAGCGGCAGGAGGTGGCTACACCTTC. The chain recombines TRBV10-3 with TRBJ1-2; D is ambiguous. The V end was cut by 2 bases, the J end by 7 bases, with 14 bases between. CDR1 is ENHRY and CDR2 is SYGVKD in the germline V gene. This CDR3 has 14 amino acids.